This entry features one T cell receptor beta chain sequence. Its antigen is unknown. Amplified TCR beta CDR3 regions derived from RNA transcripts. The HTBI set primed first-round TCR CDR3 RT-PCR. Each CDR3 protein gets one entry after TCRdb re-called the multiplex PCR reads with MiXCR. The profile shows about 570,000 distinct CDR3 sequences, roughly 46% of them singletons. The entry originates in a study of T cells in Graves' hyperthyroidism and ophthalmopathy. Study-level findings and limits: Blood held most thyroid clonotypes expanded above 0.001 frequency.

Reasons for excluding patients were uncontrolled infection, other autoimmune disease, pregnancy or lactation. The CDR3 is 16 amino acids. V lost 1 base and J 5 bases, leaving 14 bases between the germline ends. The V gene's germline CDR1 is LGHNA and CDR2 YNFKEQ. V and J are TRBV4-2 and TRBJ2-2; no clear D. Sequencing was done on a sample of peripheral blood or thyroid tissue (not recorded which). This sequence was found in an adult woman with Graves' disease, either hyperthyroidism or ophthalmopathy (not recorded which). The CDR3 region has the DNA TGTGCCAGCAGCCAAGCGGAGAGAGAACCTACCGGGGAGCTGTTTTTT. This codes for CASSQAEREPTGELFF.